This T cell receptor (beta chain) was sequenced for a study of shared clonotypes between healthy human individuals. As processed by the authors: Junction-only immunoSEQ sequences carried no quality scores, so filtering differed. Measured with immunoSEQ multiplex PCR; TCRdb has only the in-frame clones, and not every one. Clone size and V and J calls were adopted from that table, with D and trimming inferred from the DNA. The sample holds about 490,000 clones, 70% to 80% seen once. The sample holds many counts of this clone. Germline V gene data show CDR1 as MDHEN and CDR2 as SYDVKM. CDR3 size: 16 residues. V was cut by 5 bases and J by 0 bases, with 11 bases left in between.

The sequenced sample was PBMCs. The V and J genes are TRBV28 and TRBJ2-6; TRBD2 is a possible D gene (5 bases). The sequence was obtained from a woman aged 40 to 50 in good health. Some clones in this sample may be carry-over from other donors' samples. Here the CDR3 reads CASSPGEFSGANVLTF. The CDR3 DNA follows: TGTGCCAGCAGTCCCGGGGAGTTCTCTGGGGCCAACGTCCTGACTTTC.